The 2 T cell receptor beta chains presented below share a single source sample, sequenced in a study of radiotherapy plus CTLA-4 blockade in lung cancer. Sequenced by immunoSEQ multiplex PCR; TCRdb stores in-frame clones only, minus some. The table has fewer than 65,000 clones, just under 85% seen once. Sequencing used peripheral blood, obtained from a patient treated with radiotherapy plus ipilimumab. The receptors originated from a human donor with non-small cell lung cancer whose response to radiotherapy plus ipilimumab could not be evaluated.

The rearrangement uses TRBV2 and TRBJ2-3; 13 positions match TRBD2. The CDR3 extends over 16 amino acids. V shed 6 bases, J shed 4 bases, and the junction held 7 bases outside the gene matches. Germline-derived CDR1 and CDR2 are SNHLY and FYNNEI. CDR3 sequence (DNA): TGTGCCAGCAGAAACGGACTAGCGGGAGCGGCAGATACGCAGTATTTT. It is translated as CASRNGLAGAADTQYF.

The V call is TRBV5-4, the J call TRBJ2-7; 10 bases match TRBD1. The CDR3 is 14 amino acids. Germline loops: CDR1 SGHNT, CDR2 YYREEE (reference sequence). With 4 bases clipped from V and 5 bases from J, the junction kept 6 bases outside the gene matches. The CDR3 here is CASSAGQGRNEQYF. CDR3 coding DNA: TGTGCCAGCAGCGCGGGACAGGGGAGAAACGAGCAGTACTTC.